Following are 2 T cell receptor beta chains from one sample sequenced in a study of blood T cell repertoires in COVID-19. TCRdb's table, derived via immunoSEQ multiplex PCR, lists solely in-frame clones and lacks some. This sample has fewer than 100,000 clones; approximately 78% occur once, and the top ten carry 25% to 30%. Sequencing input: peripheral blood. These receptors all come from a human donor in a cohort sampled during active COVID-19.

The J gene is TRBJ2-5, the V gene TRBV7-6; D might be TRBD2 (5 bases). This CDR3 region has 15 residues. Germline lookup yields CDR1 SGHVS and CDR2 FNYEAQ. V dropped 5 bases and J dropped 5 bases, with 18 bases sitting between them. The CDR3 loop reads CASSPQPSTGETQYF. The CDR3 DNA follows: TGTGCCAGCAGCCCACAACCATCCACGGGGGAGACCCAGTACTTC.

The gene calls are TRBV5-8 and TRBJ2-1, with TRBD2 matching over 7 bases. Germline CDR1 and CDR2: SGHTS and YDEGEE. V lost 0 bases, J lost 2 bases, and 5 bases stayed unmatched. CDR3 length: 16 residues. CDR3 in amino acids: CASSLVLGGAYNEQFF. DNA for the CDR3: TGTGCCAGCAGCTTGGTTTTGGGGGGGGCCTACAATGAGCAGTTCTTC.